The clone carrying this TCR beta chain showed up many times. The record originates from a study of T cells in Graves' hyperthyroidism and ophthalmopathy. Study as a whole: Peripheral blood sampling occurred at initial diagnosis, before any treatment.

V was clipped by 6 bases and J by 3 bases; unmatched bases: 6. The length of the CDR3 is 15 residues. Amplification of TCR beta CDR3 regions was performed using RNA transcripts as template. TCR CDR3 underwent first-round RT-PCR with the HTBI primer set. From the multiplex PCR reads, TCRdb called clonotypes with MiXCR, one entry per CDR3 protein. The data contain hundreds of thousands of distinct CDR3 sequences, approximately 14% of them singletons. The sequenced material came from blood. The rearrangement links TRBV12-3 or TRBV12-4 to TRBJ1-5; 9 bases map to TRBD1. This TCR was recovered from a woman younger than 30 with Graves' hyperthyroidism that later progressed to Graves' ophthalmopathy. The CDR3 reads CASSLNRGPNQPQHF. Here the CDR3 DNA reads TGTGCCAGCAGCCTCAACAGGGGGCCCAATCAGCCCCAGCATTTT.